This T cell receptor (beta chain) was retrieved from a study of T-cell memory formation after mild COVID-19. Looking at the study overall: TCR clusters were mostly donor specific.

CDR3 length: 18 amino acids. With 5 bases clipped from V and 0 bases from J, the junction kept 13 bases outside the gene matches. Via MiXCR, TCRdb re-called the 5' RACE reads, giving one row per CDR3 protein. The table lists 400,000 to 500,000 distinct CDR3 sequences, around 19% of them singletons, with roughly 8.4% in the top ten. The TCR originated in an adult woman who had mild COVID-19 (a few samples of this study predate the infection). Cell type and time point are not known. Sequencing input: PBMCs or a T cell subset sorted from them (not recorded which). J is TRBJ2-1 and V is TRBV12-3 or TRBV12-4; TRBD2 aligns across 7 bases. CDR3 in DNA: TGTGCCAGCAGTGGGGGGGGTAGGGCTTTGAGCTCCTACAATGAGCAGTTCTTC. Amino acid sequence: CASSGGGRALSSYNEQFF.